What follows is one T cell receptor beta chain and its context. The antigen is undetermined. The germline gives CDR1 LNHNV, CDR2 YYDKDF (reference sequence). The CDR3 loop spans 14 amino acids. With 2 bases removed from V and 6 bases from J, the gap between germline ends came to 10 bases. These data originate in a study of PD-1 blockade in classical Hodgkin lymphoma. All patients experienced relapse after autologous stem cell transplantation, and brentuximab vedotin exposure was variable. Repertoires were generated with immunoSEQ multiplex PCR, while TCRdb's copy carries only in-frame clones and drops some. The table shows 47,000 or so clones, with approximately 70% occurring only once. Whole-study results and caveats: Patients with an early start, nivolumab under 1 year after ASCT, were excluded.

This sample comprised peripheral blood mononuclear cells (PBMCs), obtained at baseline. The sequence was collected from a human donor with classical Hodgkin lymphoma. The genes are TRBV15 and TRBJ2-2; D perhaps matches TRBD2 (5 bases). The CDR3, as DNA: TGTGCCACCAGCAGACCTAGCACTTCCGGGGAGCTGTTTTTT. Amino acids: CATSRPSTSGELFF.